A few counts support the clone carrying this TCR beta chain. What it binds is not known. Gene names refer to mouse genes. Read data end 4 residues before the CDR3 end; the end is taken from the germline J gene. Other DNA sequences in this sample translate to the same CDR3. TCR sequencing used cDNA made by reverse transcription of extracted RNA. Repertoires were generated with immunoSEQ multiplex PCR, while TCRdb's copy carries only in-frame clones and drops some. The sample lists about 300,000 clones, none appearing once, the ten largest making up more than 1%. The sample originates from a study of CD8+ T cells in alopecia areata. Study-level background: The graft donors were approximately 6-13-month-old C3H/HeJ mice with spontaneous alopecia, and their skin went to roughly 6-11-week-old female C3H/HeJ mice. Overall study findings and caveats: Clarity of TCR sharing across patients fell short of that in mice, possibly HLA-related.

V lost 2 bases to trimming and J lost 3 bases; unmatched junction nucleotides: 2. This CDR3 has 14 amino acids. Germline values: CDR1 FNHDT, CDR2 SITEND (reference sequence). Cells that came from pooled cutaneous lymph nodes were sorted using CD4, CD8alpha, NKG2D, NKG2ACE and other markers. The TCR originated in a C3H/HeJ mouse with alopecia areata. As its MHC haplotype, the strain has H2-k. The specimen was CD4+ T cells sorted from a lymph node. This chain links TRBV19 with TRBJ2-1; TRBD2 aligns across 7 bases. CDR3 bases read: TGTGCCAGCAGTATTCGGACTGGCTATGCT. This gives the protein CASSIRTGYA. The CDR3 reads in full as CASSIRTGYAEQFF.